The 25 T cell receptor beta chains listed next were all sequenced from one sample in a study of blood T cell repertoires in COVID-19. Sequenced by immunoSEQ multiplex PCR; TCRdb stores in-frame clones only, minus some. The table lists a few hundred thousand clones, approximately 83% of them singletons. The sequenced material came from peripheral blood. Source of these receptors: a man aged 25-45 years who had recovered from COVID-19.

This clone occurred a few times. The chain uses TRBV28 and TRBJ1-6; TRBD1 is a possible D gene (5 bases). V was trimmed by 7 bases and J by 8 bases, leaving 15 bases between them. Germline lookup yields CDR1 MDHEN and CDR2 SYDVKM. This CDR3 comprises 14 residues. The CDR3 DNA reads TGTGCCAGCATGACAGCCGGGCTGTATTCACCCCTCCACTTT. Its translation: CASMTAGLYSPLHF.

CDR3 region: CASSLSGGSYNEQFF. DNA for the CDR3: TGTGCCAGCAGCTTGTCGGGGGGCTCCTACAATGAGCAGTTCTTC. The chain joins TRBV7-9 to TRBJ2-1; 7 nucleotides match TRBD2. The CDR3 runs to 15 residues. CDR1 is SEHNR and CDR2 is FQNEAQ in the germline V gene (reference sequence). Germline trimming cut 3 bases from V and 0 bases from J; bases unmatched to any gene: 2.

J is TRBJ1-4 and V is TRBV6-6, with D uncertain. V dropped 0 bases and J dropped 7 bases, with 15 bases sitting between them. Germline loops: CDR1 MNHNY, CDR2 SVGAGI (reference sequence). The CDR3 runs 16 residues. In DNA form, the CDR3 reads TGTGCCAGCAGTTACTCGGAGCCCGTCATAGGTGAAAAACTGTTTTTT. Protein: CASSYSEPVIGEKLFF.

The chain couples TRBV19 to TRBJ2-3, with 16 bases aligning to TRBD2. Germline lookup yields CDR1 LNHDA and CDR2 SQIVND (reference sequence). The CDR3 totals 20 residues. V dropped 3 bases and J dropped 0; count of bases not matched to a gene: 9. CDR3 DNA: TGTGCCAGTAGTATCCACCTGGGGACTAGCGGGGGGGAAAGCACAGATACGCAGTATTTT. Residues: CASSIHLGTSGGESTDTQYF.

V gene TRBV5-6 combines with J gene TRBJ2-7; 7 positions agree with TRBD2. Germline values: CDR1 SGHDT, CDR2 YYEEEE. The CDR3 consists of 15 residues. Trimming removed 4 bases from V and 0 bases from J; junction bases left unmatched: 7. CDR3 DNA: TGTGCCAGCAGCAGCGGGACTTTTTCCTCCTACGAGCAGTACTTC. Translating gives CASSSGTFSSYEQYF.

The V call is TRBV28, the J call TRBJ2-1; 8 bases agree with TRBD2. V gave up 10 bases and J gave up 4 bases; unmatched junction bases: 15. The CDR3 loop spans 16 amino acids. CDR1 is MDHEN and CDR2 is SYDVKM in the germline V gene. The CDR3 DNA reads as TGTGCCACCGGCGAATCTGGCGGGGGGACGTACAATGAGCAGTTCTTC. Protein sequence: CATGESGGGTYNEQFF.

The chain has TRBV18 and TRBJ1-5, with D perhaps matching TRBD1 (6 bases). The CDR3 has 17 residues. CDR1 is KGHSH, CDR2 LQKENI, per germline. Trimming took 5 bases from V and 7 from J, leaving 24 bases between them. CDR3 sequence: CASSETGPPSYGQPQHF. DNA for the CDR3: TGTGCCAGCTCAGAAACAGGGCCCCCCAGTTACGGGCAGCCCCAGCATTTT.

The rearrangement links TRBV9 to TRBJ2-5, with D perhaps matching TRBD2 (5 bases). CDR1 and CDR2 from the germline V gene are SGDLS and YYNGEE. The germline V and J ends were trimmed by 0 bases and 3 bases, with 9 bases remaining between them. The CDR3 length is 14 residues. The CDR3 nucleotides are TGTGCCAGCAGCGTAGCCGGGAACGAAGAGACCCAGTACTTC. This encodes CASSVAGNEETQYF.

The chain employs TRBV3-1 (or the pseudogene TRBV3-2) and TRBJ2-2; no reliable D call. Trimming pared 1 base from V and 1 base from J, leaving 7 bases between. The CDR3 spans 15 residues. Looked up from germline, CDR1 is LGHDT and CDR2 is YNNKEL (reference sequence). The chain's CDR3 is CASSQGAGNTGELFF. The CDR3, as DNA: TGTGCCAGCAGCCAAGGGGCAGGGAACACCGGGGAGCTGTTTTTT.

This clone was seen a handful of times. The chain uses TRBV9 and TRBJ2-2; no clear D gene. CDR3 length: 17 amino acids. V was trimmed by 1 base and J by 5 bases, leaving 18 bases between them. Germline V gene data show CDR1 as SGDLS and CDR2 as YYNGEE. CDR3: CASSVKPLAGLTGELFF. In nucleotides, the CDR3 is TGTGCCAGCAGCGTAAAACCCTTAGCCGGGTTAACCGGGGAGCTGTTTTTT.

The chain joins TRBV29-1 to TRBJ2-7; perhaps TRBD1 as D (5 bases). CDR3 length equals 13 residues. Germline V lookup: CDR1 SQVTM, CDR2 ANQGSEA. V shed 6 bases and J shed 2 bases, with 14 bases lying between them. The CDR3 here is CSVWGPTTYEQYF. CDR3 sequence (DNA): TGCAGCGTGTGGGGCCCTACCACCTACGAGCAGTACTTC.

On this clone: Germline and junction disagree at one end, which may indicate a read error. This chain links TRBV7-9 with TRBJ1-3, with 11 bases identical to TRBD1. This CDR3 is built from 17 residues. The germline V gene has CDR1 SEHNR and CDR2 FQNEAQ (reference sequence). The CDR3 region is CASSLVPGQGAGNTTYF. CDR3 in DNA: TGTGCCAGCAGCTTAGTACCCGGACAGGGGGCTGGAAACACCACATATTTT.

This clone was recorded once. This chain uses TRBV7-9 with TRBJ1-2; 10 positions match TRBD1. The germline V gene has CDR1 SEHNR and CDR2 FQNEAQ (reference sequence). With V trimmed by 5 bases and J by 3 bases, 6 bases remained unmatched. The CDR3 covers 15 residues. The chain's CDR3 is CASSLRQGADYGYTF. The CDR3 nucleotides read TGTGCCAGCAGCCTTAGACAGGGGGCGGACTATGGCTACACCTTC.

The rearrangement links TRBV19 to TRBJ2-6; 9 nucleotides match TRBD2. The germline V gene has CDR1 LNHDA and CDR2 SQIVND (reference sequence). The V and J ends lost 7 bases and 1 base, in that order; junction bases with no gene match: 5. This CDR3 is built from 16 residues. Written as DNA, the CDR3 is TGTGCCAGTACTGCGGGGGGGATTTCTGGGGCCAACGTCCTGACTTTC. Translation gives CASTAGGISGANVLTF.

The J gene is TRBJ2-2, the V gene TRBV5-4, with 8 bases lining up with TRBD2. Germline loops: CDR1 SGHNT, CDR2 YYREEE (reference sequence). Unmatched junction bases numbered 9, after V lost 4 bases and J lost 4 bases. The CDR3 is 16 amino acids. For the CDR3, the DNA is TGTGCCAGCAGCCGAATAGCGGGGAGGGCCACCGGGGAGCTGTTTTTT. This sequence encodes CASSRIAGRATGELFF.

This chain links TRBV5-6 with TRBJ1-1; no clear D. The CDR3 is 14 amino acids. Germline lookup yields CDR1 SGHDT and CDR2 YYEEEE. Trimming took off 2 bases at V and 1 base at J, with 9 bases between the two ends. The CDR3 coding sequence is TGTGCCAGCAGCTTTTATGTCGGGAACACTGAAGCTTTCTTT. It yields the protein CASSFYVGNTEAFF.

The chain employs TRBV6-5 and TRBJ2-7, with 9 nucleotides matching TRBD1. Germline V CDR1 and CDR2: MNHEY, SVGAGI. CDR3 length equals 13 residues. Losses at the gene ends were 6 bases for V and 5 bases for J; bases not matched to a gene: 5. The CDR3 is CASRDRGWNEQYF. DNA for the CDR3: TGTGCCAGCAGGGACAGGGGATGGAACGAGCAGTACTTC.

This clone was observed a single time. This rearrangement joins TRBV5-4 to TRBJ2-5, with a tentative D call TRBD2 (7 bases). The CDR3 covers 16 residues. Per the germline V gene, CDR1 is SGHNT and CDR2 is YYREEE (reference sequence). Trimming took off 0 bases at V and 2 bases at J, with 14 bases between the two ends. CDR3 protein: CASSLEGRGLQETQYF. Written as DNA, the CDR3 is TGTGCCAGCAGCTTGGAGGGGCGGGGGCTTCAAGAGACCCAGTACTTC.

The chain uses TRBV3-1 (or the pseudogene TRBV3-2) and TRBJ2-3; D gene ambiguous. V lost 3 bases and J lost 5, with 6 bases in between. The CDR3 runs to 12 residues. Per germline, CDR1 LGHDT and CDR2 YNNKEL (reference sequence). CDR3 loop: CASSQSVDTQYF. CDR3 bases: TGTGCCAGCAGCCAGTCTGTAGATACGCAGTATTTT.

The chain carries TRBV6-5 and TRBJ2-2; 7 bases fit TRBD2. With 6 bases clipped from V and 1 base from J, the junction kept 2 bases outside the gene matches. The CDR3 length is 14 residues. Germline CDR1 MNHEY, CDR2 SVGAGI. In nucleotides, the CDR3 is TGTGCCAGCAGGAGGGAGGGGAACACCGGGGAGCTGTTTTTT. This sequence encodes CASRREGNTGELFF.

The chain employs TRBV10-2 and TRBJ1-1; no firm D call. Germline assignment: CDR1 WSHSY and CDR2 SAAADI. The CDR3 loop spans 14 amino acids. Trimming stripped 4 bases from V and 1 base from J, with 10 bases between. The CDR3 bases are TGCGCCAGCAGTGTACTTGGGAGGAACACTGAAGCTTTCTTT. Its translation is CASSVLGRNTEAFF.

The chain employs TRBV5-4 and TRBJ2-7, with D possibly matching TRBD1 (6 bases). The germline V and J ends were trimmed by 3 bases and 1 base, with 8 bases remaining between them. The CDR3 is 13 amino acids. CDR1 and CDR2 (germline): SGHNT, YYREEE (reference sequence). The CDR3 sequence is CASSSQGSYEQYF. In nucleotides, the CDR3 is TGTGCCAGCAGCTCACAGGGATCCTACGAGCAGTACTTC.

The chain combines TRBV7-6 with TRBJ2-1; TRBD2 might be the D (5 bases). The germline V and J ends were trimmed by 5 bases and 7 bases, with 9 bases remaining between them. Germline-derived CDR1 and CDR2 are SGHVS and FNYEAQ. This CDR3 contains 12 residues. CDR3 in DNA: TGTGCCAGCAGCCCCTGGACTAATGAGCAGTTCTTC. This translates into CASSPWTNEQFF.

This chain uses TRBV10-3 with TRBJ1-6; maybe TRBD1 (6 bases). The CDR3 consists of 17 residues. Germline assignment: CDR1 ENHRY and CDR2 SYGVKD. Deletions cut 2 bases from V and 9 bases from J, with 20 bases between. This CDR3 is CAISEPRRPRGISPLHF. CDR3 coding DNA: TGTGCCATCAGTGAGCCCAGAAGACCCAGGGGAATTTCACCCCTCCACTTT.

CDR3 sequence reads: CASSDLGDMDGYTF. The CDR3 nucleotides read TGTGCCAGCAGTGATCTAGGGGATATGGATGGCTACACCTTC. The chain combines TRBV2 with TRBJ1-2, with D possibly matching TRBD1 (5 bases). Germline CDR1 and CDR2: SNHLY and FYNNEI. The CDR3 extends over 14 amino acids. V gave up 3 bases and J gave up 6 bases, with 14 bases separating them.